The source of this T cell receptor (beta chain) is a study of metastatic and nonmetastatic thyroid tumors. Study summary: Peripheral blood and tumor or nodule samples from malignant and benign thyroid patients were compared.

V lost 6 bases and J lost 5; bases outside the gene matches: 13. CDR3 length: 15 amino acids. Germline V gene sequence: CDR1 GTSNPN, CDR2 SVGIG (reference sequence). Per the study methods: The study's classifier, a distant-metastasis tool for papillary thyroid cancer, was built using CDR3 differences across clinicopathological groups. MiXCR re-clonotyped the PCR reads for TCRdb. TCRdb, not the authors, supplied the V and J calls. This table holds about 12,000 clones, around 10% found once. This clone has ten or more counts. Antigen: not known. The study's findings and limits: Benign nodules reportedly had significantly lower TCR beta diversity than malignant thyroid tumors in blood and tumor.

Every patient was untreated before thyroid surgery. Sequencing was done on a sample of blood. The TCR originated in a female donor with papillary thyroid cancer or a benign thyroid nodule (not recorded which). Some clones in this sample may be carry-over from other donors' samples. V gene TRBV30 combines with J gene TRBJ2-5; TRBD2 agrees at 9 bases. The CDR3 protein is CACLPGLAGIETQYF. In DNA form, the CDR3 reads TGTGCCTGCCTACCGGGACTAGCAGGGATTGAGACCCAGTACTTC.